The 7 T cell receptor beta chains below were found in one sample sequenced in a study of shared clonotypes between healthy human individuals. It was CD45RO-negative cells, positively selected for CCR7, that made up naive CD8 cells, with terminally differentiated effector memory CD45RA+ cells excluded. Profiled with immunoSEQ multiplex PCR; TCRdb holds only in-frame clones, not every one. Among around 2,100,000 clones listed, about 95% were seen once. The sequenced sample was naive CD8+ T cells sorted from blood. The receptors come from a man aged 18 to 29 in good health.

J is TRBJ2-3 and V is TRBV5-6, with D unclear. V shed 1 base and J shed 5 bases, with 5 bases lying between them. The CDR3 loop spans 12 amino acids. Germline values: CDR1 SGHDT, CDR2 YYEEEE. CDR3 in amino acids: CASSLWLDTQYF. In DNA form, the CDR3 reads TGTGCCAGCAGCTTGTGGTTAGATACGCAGTATTTT. Full variable domain (rest looked up from reference TRBV5-6 and TRBJ2-3): DAGVTQSPTHLIKTRGQQVTLRCSPKSGHDTVSWYQQALGQGPQFIFQYYEEEERQRGNFPDRFSGHQFPNYSSELNVNALLLGDSALYLCASSLWLDTQYFGPGTRLTVL.

The chain employs TRBV4-1 and TRBJ2-5, with TRBD1 as a possible D gene (6 bases). The CDR3 has 16 amino acids. V was clipped by 2 bases and J by 7 bases, with 20 bases between them. Per the germline V gene, CDR1 is MGHRA and CDR2 is YSYEKL. DNA of the CDR3: TGCGCCAGCAGCCAAAGGGGCCAGGGGATGAATGGGACCCAGTACTTC. Amino acid sequence: CASSQRGQGMNGTQYF.

The chain links TRBV7-9 to TRBJ2-3, with 9 bases that match TRBD2. Per the germline V gene, CDR1 is SEHNR and CDR2 is FQNEAQ (reference sequence). The CDR3 loop spans 16 amino acids. V dropped 5 bases and J dropped 2; count of bases not matched to a gene: 8. CDR3 nucleotide sequence: TGTGCCAGCAGCGACGCAAGCGGGGGGACCACAGATACGCAGTATTTT. Encoded protein: CASSDASGGTTDTQYF.

The chain recombines TRBV4-3 with TRBJ2-1; D is possibly TRBD1 or TRBD2 (5 bases each). CDR1 is LGHNA and CDR2 is YSLEER in the germline V gene. This CDR3 contains 16 residues. Deletions cut 0 bases from V and 10 bases from J, with 19 bases between. The DNA of the CDR3 is TGCGCCAGCAGCCAAGAATTCGGGGCAGAGTATCAGGAGCAGTTCTTC. Amino acids: CASSQEFGAEYQEQFF.

The chain employs TRBV6-5 and TRBJ1-1; 10 nucleotides align to TRBD1. This CDR3 has 15 amino acids. From germline, CDR1 is MNHEY and CDR2 SVGAGI. Germline trimming cut 4 bases from V and 1 base from J; bases unmatched to any gene: 3. DNA for the CDR3: TGTGCCAGCAGTTGGGACAGGGGTACGAACACTGAAGCTTTCTTT. Translation gives CASSWDRGTNTEAFF.

V usage is TRBV7-9 and J usage is TRBJ2-3, with D possibly matching TRBD2 (7 bases). The V gene's germline CDR1 is SEHNR and CDR2 FQNEAQ (reference sequence). The CDR3 spans 17 residues. The V gene lost 2 bases and the J gene lost 4 bases, with 19 bases spanning the gap. For the CDR3, the DNA is TGTGCCAGCAGCTTACGCGGAGATCCGGGGGGCGCAGATACGCAGTATTTT. The encoded protein is CASSLRGDPGGADTQYF.

The rearrangement uses TRBV2 and TRBJ2-5, with 7 bases matching TRBD2. Germline assignment: CDR1 SNHLY and CDR2 FYNNEI. Unmatched junction bases numbered 13, after V lost 10 bases and J lost 5 bases. The length of the CDR3 is 14 residues. CDR3 amino acids: CATALTSSLETQYF. The CDR3 DNA sequence: TGTGCCACCGCCCTGACTAGCAGTTTGGAGACCCAGTACTTC.